These 22 T cell receptor beta chains originate from one sample sequenced in a study of OX40 agonist ivuxolimab in advanced cancers. The protocol was immunoSEQ multiplex PCR, while the TCRdb copy is restricted to in-frame clones and leaves out a portion. This table holds 40,000 or so clones, approximately 90% found once. Sequencing was performed on CD4+ or CD8+ T cells sorted from blood, taken in a trial of the OX40 agonist ivuxolimab. The source of these receptors is an adult with an advanced solid tumor such as melanoma, head and neck, liver or kidney cancer.

This sequence joins TRBV2 and TRBJ1-2, with no clear D. The V gene lost 0 bases and the J gene lost 8 bases, with 19 bases spanning the gap. The CDR3 is 16 residues long. Germline V gene sequence: CDR1 SNHLY, CDR2 FYNNEI. This CDR3 reads CASSEALWRPKRGYTF. For the CDR3, the DNA is TGTGCCAGCAGTGAAGCGCTTTGGCGTCCTAAGAGGGGCTACACCTTC.

The J gene is TRBJ1-5, the V gene TRBV15; D is ambiguous. V lost 3 bases and J 5 bases, leaving 11 bases between the germline ends. The CDR3 contains 14 residues. The germline gives CDR1 LNHNV, CDR2 YYDKDF (reference sequence). CDR3 coding DNA: TGTGCCACCAGCAGCCCTAAGAGGGATCAGCCCCAGCATTTT. Translating gives CATSSPKRDQPQHF.

This chain joins TRBV7-8 and TRBJ2-5, with a tentative D call TRBD1 (5 bases). Trimming left V 5 bases short and J 5 bases short, with 15 bases between. The germline V gene has CDR1 SGHVS and CDR2 FQNEAQ. The length of the CDR3 is 14 residues. CDR3 loop: CASSPSGARETQYF. The CDR3 nucleotides are TGTGCCAGCAGCCCGAGTGGGGCTCGGGAGACCCAGTACTTC.

Only one count was recorded for this clone. The chain is built from TRBV4-2 and TRBJ2-3; the D is unclear. Germline lookup yields CDR1 LGHNA and CDR2 YNFKEQ. V was trimmed by 5 bases and J by 0 bases, leaving 9 bases between them. The CDR3 is made up of 14 amino acids. The CDR3 here is CASSAVRSTDTQYF. For the CDR3, the DNA is TGTGCCAGCAGCGCGGTGCGGAGCACAGATACGCAGTATTTT.

The rearrangement links TRBV5-1 to TRBJ1-1, with unresolved D. The CDR3 is 13 amino acids. CDR1 is SGHRS, CDR2 YFSETQ, per germline. Trimming took off 4 bases at V and 1 base at J, with 8 bases between the two ends. For the CDR3, the DNA is TGCGCCAGCAGCCCGGACGGGAACACTGAAGCTTTCTTT. Protein: CASSPDGNTEAFF.

V and J are TRBV28 and TRBJ2-2; tentative D call: TRBD1 (6 bases). Looked up from germline, CDR1 is MDHEN and CDR2 is SYDVKM. Trimming cost V 6 bases and J 4 bases, with 12 bases left between them. CDR3 length: 14 amino acids. This CDR3 reads CASSPGTSTGELFF. The CDR3 DNA sequence: TGTGCCAGCAGCCCCGGGACAAGCACCGGGGAGCTGTTTTTT.

J is TRBJ2-3 and V is TRBV11-3; 9 nucleotides align to TRBD2. CDR1 SGHNT and CDR2 YENEEA come from the germline V gene. V gave up 3 bases and J gave up 6 bases; unmatched junction bases: 13. This CDR3 has 17 residues. CDR3 in amino acids: CASSFSGGSSSGDTQYF. CDR3 nucleotide sequence: TGTGCCAGCAGCTTTAGCGGGGGCTCAAGTTCCGGGGATACGCAGTATTTT.

The V call is TRBV7-9, the J call TRBJ1-1; D call uncertain. V lost 7 bases to trimming and J lost 3 bases, with 9 bases between them. Germline values: CDR1 SEHNR, CDR2 FQNEAQ (reference sequence). The CDR3 has 12 residues. CDR3: CASTKGYTEAFF. CDR3 coding DNA: TGTGCCAGCACCAAAGGGTACACTGAAGCTTTCTTT.

V gene TRBV5-1 combines with J gene TRBJ2-7; D ambiguous. The V end was cut by 0 bases, the J end by 3 bases, with 4 bases between. The germline gives CDR1 SGHRS, CDR2 YFSETQ. The CDR3 contains 12 residues. The CDR3 DNA reads TGCGCCAGCAGCTTGGTTGGCTACGAGCAGTACTTC. As protein: CASSLVGYEQYF.

The chain has TRBV10-3 and TRBJ1-3; 11 positions agree with TRBD1. With 6 bases clipped from V and 2 bases from J, the junction kept 6 bases outside the gene matches. The CDR3 is made up of 16 amino acids. Germline V gene lookup returns CDR1 ENHRY and CDR2 SYGVKD. DNA for the CDR3: TGTGCCATCAGCAACGGACAGGGGGCGCCTGGAAACACCATATATTTT. Translation gives CAISNGQGAPGNTIYF.

This chain links TRBV12-2 with TRBJ1-1; the D call TRBD1 from the table was never checked on the DNA. TRBV12-2 is classified as a pseudogene. The CDR3 runs to 14 residues. CDR3 in DNA: TGTGCAAGTCGCTTCCATCAGGGGGACACTGAAGCTTTCTTT. It codes for CASRFHQGDTEAFF.

The V and J genes are TRBV4-1 and TRBJ1-6; no definite D call. Deletions cut 2 bases from V and 0 bases from J, with 11 bases between. The CDR3 spans 17 residues. Germline CDR1 MGHRA, CDR2 YSYEKL. The DNA of the CDR3 is TGCGCCAGCAGCCAAAGAGACCGGAGCTCCTATAATTCACCCCTCCACTTT. Protein sequence: CASSQRDRSSYNSPLHF.

This chain links TRBV29-1 with TRBJ1-1, with unresolved D. Trimming removed 3 bases from V and 1 base from J, with 3 bases in between. CDR3 length equals 11 residues. Germline CDR1 SQVTM, CDR2 ANQGSEA. The CDR3 DNA reads TGCAGCGTTGAGGGGAACACTGAAGCTTTCTTT. Its protein product is CSVEGNTEAFF.

The V call is TRBV5-1, the J call TRBJ2-5; D not certain. The J call may be mistaken, given a closer DNA end match to TRBJ2-7. The germline CDR1 and CDR2 sequences are SGHRS and YFSETQ. The CDR3 is made up of 15 amino acids. CDR3 amino acids: CASSLFASRSYEQYF. The CDR3 DNA follows: TGCGCCAGCAGCTTGTTCGCTTCCCGTTCCTACGAGCAGTACTTC.

The chain carries TRBV7-3 and TRBJ2-3; D is ambiguous. CDR1 is SGHTA, CDR2 FQGTGA, per germline. Trimming took 5 bases from V and 5 from J, leaving 11 bases between them. The CDR3 loop spans 13 amino acids. The CDR3 loop reads CASSPNWGDTQYF. The CDR3 DNA reads as TGTGCCAGCAGCCCGAACTGGGGAGATACGCAGTATTTT. Variable domain in full (rest from reference TRBV7-3 and TRBJ2-3): GAGVSQTPSNKVTEKGKYVELRCDPISGHTALYWYRQSLGQGPEFLIYFQGTGAADDSGLPNDRFFAVRPEGSVSTLKIQRTERGDSAVYLCASSPNWGDTQYFGPGTRLTVL.

This clone was seen only once. The chain links TRBV18 to TRBJ1-2, with 7 nucleotides matching TRBD1. The germline gives CDR1 KGHSH, CDR2 LQKENI. Losses at the gene ends were 3 bases for V and 5 bases for J; bases not matched to a gene: 6. This CDR3 is 14 amino acids long. The CDR3 region is CASSPTRDRYGYTF. DNA of the CDR3: TGTGCCAGCTCACCGACAAGGGACAGATATGGCTACACCTTC.

This clone was observed once. The V and J genes are TRBV5-1 and TRBJ2-3, with D tentatively TRBD2 (6 bases). Per the germline V gene, CDR1 is SGHRS and CDR2 is YFSETQ. The germline V and J ends were trimmed by 4 bases and 4 bases, with 19 bases remaining between them. CDR3 length: 16 residues. CDR3 coding DNA: TGCGCCAGCAGCACGGGGACTGGCCTGGAACCAGATACGCAGTATTTT. This translates into CASSTGTGLEPDTQYF.

This clone has just one count. The V call is TRBV5-6, the J call TRBJ2-5; D is possibly TRBD1 or TRBD2 (5 bases each). The germline V gene has CDR1 SGHDT and CDR2 YYEEEE. V was shortened by 2 bases and J by 2 bases, with 16 bases between the two germline ends. The CDR3 runs to 16 residues. CDR3 region: CASSLMGDQLQETQYF. The DNA of the CDR3 is TGTGCCAGCAGCTTAATGGGGGACCAGCTACAAGAGACCCAGTACTTC.

The V gene is TRBV4-1, the J gene TRBJ1-2; TRBD1 agrees at 7 bases. Germline CDR1 is MGHRA and CDR2 is YSYEKL. The CDR3 is 14 residues long. Unmatched junction bases numbered 6, after V lost 3 bases and J lost 5 bases. The CDR3 loop is CASSHPGQPYGYTF. The CDR3 DNA is TGCGCCAGCAGCCATCCGGGACAGCCATATGGCTACACCTTC.

The count of this clone is one. V gene TRBV15 combines with J gene TRBJ2-5; D unclear. This CDR3 is 14 amino acids long. Germline CDR1 and CDR2: LNHNV and YYDKDF (reference sequence). V was trimmed by 0 bases and J by 3 bases, leaving 8 bases between them. This CDR3 reads CATSRDLGKETQYF. The CDR3 DNA reads TGTGCCACCAGCAGAGATTTGGGGAAAGAGACCCAGTACTTC.

This chain connects TRBV18 to TRBJ2-7; TRBD1 is a possible D gene (6 bases). This CDR3 has 15 amino acids. CDR1 and CDR2 from the germline V gene are KGHSH and LQKENI. V lost 3 bases and J lost 7, with 19 bases in between. Written as DNA, the CDR3 is TGTGCCAGCTCACCGAGAGGACAGACGCTCGGGGAGCAGTACTTC. Translation: CASSPRGQTLGEQYF. Looking up the rest from reference TRBV18 and TRBJ2-7 gives the full variable domain: NAGVMQNPRHLVRRRGQEARLRCSPMKGHSHVYWYRQLPEEGLKFMVYLQKENIIDESGMPKERFSAEFPKEGPSILRIQQVVRGDSAAYFCASSPRGQTLGEQYFGPGTRLTVT.

The chain couples TRBV18 to TRBJ1-4, with TRBD1 matching 7 bases. CDR1 KGHSH and CDR2 LQKENI come from the germline V gene. The CDR3 runs to 15 residues. V was pared by 8 bases and J by 8 bases, with 14 bases of the junction left unmatched. Here the CDR3 DNA reads TGTGCCAGCGCGACGCAAACAGGGGAGGTAGAAAAACTGTTTTTT. Protein: CASATQTGEVEKLFF.